This is a list of T cell receptor beta chains from one sample in a study of cytomegalovirus exposure and HLA in healthy donors. The assay was immunoSEQ multiplex PCR, and TCRdb's table has in-frame clones only and misses some. This table has about 160,000 clones, about nine tenths appearing once. The sequencing sample was made of PBMCs. Receptors originate from a woman between 18 and 30 years old in good health and CMV-seropositive. Both conserved end residues are part of each CDR3. D genes are given only for firm matches. The listing skips clone size in some rows; elsewhere it reads once, few, many or a size class.

j_gene	v_gene	d_gene	abundance	CDR3nt	CDR3aa
TRBJ1-2	TRBV19	NA	NA	TGTGCCAGTAGTAACGGTAGGACAGCTCAACCCTATGGCTACACCTTC	CASSNGRTAQPYGYTF
TRBJ2-7	TRBV5-1	NA	NA	TGCGCCAGTAATAGCGGTATCTCCTACGAGCAGTACTTC	CASNSGISYEQYF
TRBJ2-7	TRBV11-2	TRBD1	NA	TGTGCCAGCAGCCGGGGACAGGTCTACGAGCAGTACTTC	CASSRGQVYEQYF
TRBJ2-1	TRBV12-5	NA	NA	TGTGCTAGTGGTTTGCCCGGAGGGGATGAGCAGTTCTTC	CASGLPGGDEQFF
TRBJ1-3	TRBV7-2	TRBD1	NA	TGTGCCAGCAGCTCCGGGACAGGGGCTGGAAACACCATATATTTT	CASSSGTGAGNTIYF
TRBJ2-1	TRBV14	TRBD1	NA	TGTGCCAGCAGCTCCCAGGGGGCAGGTGAGCAGTTCTTC	CASSSQGAGEQFF
TRBJ2-1	TRBV5-1	NA	NA	TGCGCCAGCAGCTTGTCGACACCAACCTACAATGAGCAGTTCTTC	CASSLSTPTYNEQFF
TRBJ2-3	TRBV11-3	NA	NA	TGTGCCAGCAGCTCCCACACAGATACGCAGTATTTT	CASSSHTDTQYF
TRBJ1-2	TRBV19	TRBD1	NA	TGTGCCAGTAAGACAGGACAGGGGTCCTATGGCTACACCTTC	CASKTGQGSYGYTF
TRBJ1-1	TRBV4-1	TRBD1	NA	TGCGCCAGCAGCCAAGCCCAACAGGGGGCACAGGGGGGAACTGAAGCTTTCTTT	CASSQAQQGAQGGTEAFF
TRBJ1-2	TRBV4-2	NA	NA	TGTGCCAGCAGCCAAGTCCCGGGTGGCTACACCTTC	CASSQVPGGYTF
TRBJ2-7	TRBV18	TRBD2	NA	TGTGCCAGCTCACTGGGACTAGCGGGAGGGCCATCTGACGAGCAGTACTTC	CASSLGLAGGPSDEQYF
TRBJ2-7	TRBV7-2	NA	NA	TGTGCCAGCAGCTCCCAGGGAGGAACGGGCGAGCAGTACTTC	CASSSQGGTGEQYF
TRBJ1-4	TRBV5-1	TRBD1	NA	TGCGCCAGCAGCTCAGGGGGCACGACTAATGAAAAACTGTTTTTT	CASSSGGTTNEKLFF
TRBJ2-1	TRBV6-1	NA	NA	TGTGCCAGCAGTGAATTTCCTCCCTATGGGGGCGAGGGCAATGAGCAGTTCTTC	CASSEFPPYGGEGNEQFF
TRBJ1-1	TRBV11-3	NA	NA	TGTGCCAGCAGCGAAGGACACAGATTGAACACTGAAGCTTTCTTT	CASSEGHRLNTEAFF
TRBJ2-3	TRBV4-3	NA	NA	TGCGCCAGCAGCCACGGGGAACGCACAGATACGCAGTATTTT	CASSHGERTDTQYF
TRBJ2-5	TRBV5-1	NA	NA	TGCGCCAGCAGGGATAACAGACTAAATCTTTTACAAGAGACCCAGTACTTC	CASRDNRLNLLQETQYF
TRBJ2-1	TRBV5-6	NA	NA	TGTGCCAGCAGCGGTGACGGGTACAATGAGCAGTTCTTC	CASSGDGYNEQFF
TRBJ1-1	TRBV28	TRBD1	NA	TGTGCCAGCAGTCCGCGGGACAGGGGGCTGGTCACTGAAGCTTTCTTT	CASSPRDRGLVTEAFF
TRBJ1-5	TRBV6-6	NA	NA	TGTGCCAGCAGTTACCCGTCGGTTAGCAATCAGCCCCAGCATTTT	CASSYPSVSNQPQHF
TRBJ2-7	TRBV18	NA	NA	TGTGCCAGCTCACAAGGAGCAGACGAGCAGTACTTC	CASSQGADEQYF
TRBJ2-3	TRBV11-3	NA	once	TGTGCCAGCGGAACGCTAGGCACAGATACGCAGTATTTT	CASGTLGTDTQYF
TRBJ2-1	TRBV15	NA	NA	TGTGCCACCAGCAGCCCCCTATTCTTTTACAGCTCCTACAATGAGCAGTTCTTC	CATSSPLFFYSSYNEQFF
TRBJ2-7	TRBV7-3	TRBD2	few	TGTGCCAGCAGTGAAGCGGGAGGCCCCTACGAGCAGTACTTC	CASSEAGGPYEQYF
TRBJ2-2	TRBV19	NA	NA	TGTGCCAGTAGCGAGAGGGTTGGCTATCCCGGGGAGCTGTTTTTT	CASSERVGYPGELFF
TRBJ1-5	TRBV2	NA	NA	TGTGCCAGCAGTGATTATAGCAATCAGCCCCAGCATTTT	CASSDYSNQPQHF
TRBJ2-5	TRBV4-1	NA	NA	TGCGCCAGCAGCCAAGCCGTCAGGGAGACCCAGTACTTC	CASSQAVRETQYF
TRBJ1-1	TRBV5-7	NA	NA	TGTGCCAGCAGCGGACGGCGGGGAGAGGAAAACACTGAAGCTTTCTTT	CASSGRRGEENTEAFF
TRBJ2-7	TRBV6-1	TRBD1	NA	TGTGCCAGCAGTCATACCGGGACAGGATCCTACGAGCAGTACTTC	CASSHTGTGSYEQYF
TRBJ1-2	TRBV2	NA	NA	TGTGCCAGCAGTGAAAGCAGGGGAGTGGGCTACACCTTC	CASSESRGVGYTF
TRBJ2-1	TRBV7-3	TRBD1	NA	TGTGCCAGCAGCTTCGACAGGGCCAATGAGCAGTTCTTC	CASSFDRANEQFF
TRBJ1-2	TRBV7-9	NA	NA	TGTGCCAGCAGCCGTGACAGGCGAGCATGGGCTAACTATGGCTACACCTTC	CASSRDRRAWANYGYTF
TRBJ2-7	TRBV5-1	TRBD1	NA	TGCGCCAGCAGCGAAACAGGGGGCGAGCAGTACTTC	CASSETGGEQYF
TRBJ1-2	TRBV7-2	NA	few	TGTGCCAGCAGCTTAGAGAGCTGGGGAGATGGCTACACCTTC	CASSLESWGDGYTF
TRBJ1-2	TRBV30	TRBD1	NA	TGTGCCTGGGATAGAATGACAGGGGATGGCTACACCTTC	CAWDRMTGDGYTF
TRBJ2-2	TRBV5-4	NA	NA	TGTGCCAGCAGCTTGGTACAGAACACCGGGGAGCTGTTTTTT	CASSLVQNTGELFF
TRBJ1-1	TRBV6-6	NA	NA	TGTGCCAGCACCTTATCCGGGGGGTACACTGAAGCTTTCTTT	CASTLSGGYTEAFF
TRBJ2-7	TRBV6-1	TRBD2	NA	TGTGCCAGCAGTGCCCTAGCGGGAGGTCCCTACGAGCAGTACTTC	CASSALAGGPYEQYF
TRBJ1-2	TRBV2	TRBD1	few	TGTGCCAGCAGTGATAATGGGCAGGGGGTAGGCTACACCTTC	CASSDNGQGVGYTF
TRBJ1-5	TRBV6-5	NA	NA	TGTGCCAGCCGGGGAAGGGCCCAGCCCCAGCATTTT	CASRGRAQPQHF
TRBJ2-7	TRBV7-2	NA	NA	TGTGCCAGCAGCTTAAACCTAGCGACCGAGCAGTACTTC	CASSLNLATEQYF
TRBJ1-1	TRBV29-1	NA	NA	TGCAGCGCGGAGATTAGGGGGGGCACTGAAGCTTTCTTT	CSAEIRGGTEAFF
TRBJ2-2	TRBV2	TRBD1	NA	TGTGCCAGCAGCCGTACAGGGGGAGTCGATACCGGGGAGCTGTTTTTT	CASSRTGGVDTGELFF
TRBJ1-2	TRBV14	TRBD1	NA	TGTGCCAGCAGCCAAGGGGCAGGGGGCAGCTATGGCTACACCTTC	CASSQGAGGSYGYTF
TRBJ2-7	TRBV4-2	TRBD1	NA	TGTGCCAGCAGCCAAGCTCCCGGGACAGGGATCGAGCAGTACTTC	CASSQAPGTGIEQYF
TRBJ1-5	TRBV6-1	NA	NA	TGTGCCAGCAGTGACCAGGGTGGTCAGCCCCAGCATTTT	CASSDQGGQPQHF
TRBJ2-1	TRBV27	TRBD2	NA	TGTGCCAGCAGTTTACTTCGGGGGACTAGCGGGGACAATGAGCAGTTCTTC	CASSLLRGTSGDNEQFF
TRBJ2-7	TRBV5-6	NA	NA	TGTGCCAGCAGCCGGTGGTCTAGGTTTTCCGAGCAGTACTTC	CASSRWSRFSEQYF
TRBJ1-4	TRBV30	NA	NA	TGTGCCTGGAGCCGTGAAAAACTGTTTTTT	CAWSREKLFF
TRBJ1-2	TRBV28	NA	NA	TGTGCCAGCAGTTTGCCGCACTTTTATGGCTACACCTTC	CASSLPHFYGYTF
TRBJ2-7	TRBV10-3	TRBD2	NA	TGTGCCATCAGGGGGGGGATGGATGACTACGAGCAGTACTTC	CAIRGGMDDYEQYF
TRBJ2-5	TRBV4-3	NA	NA	TGCGCCAGCAGCCATTCACCGGGACAACAAGAGACCCAGTACTTC	CASSHSPGQQETQYF
TRBJ2-1	TRBV9	TRBD2	NA	TGTGCCAGCAGACCTGGTTATCCGGGACTAGCGGGATCCTCCTACAATGAGCAGTTCTTC	CASRPGYPGLAGSSYNEQFF
TRBJ2-3	TRBV28	TRBD2	NA	TGTGCCAGCAGTCCCGGGACTAGCGGGAGGGGCACAGATACGCAGTATTTT	CASSPGTSGRGTDTQYF
TRBJ2-1	TRBV28	TRBD1	NA	TGTGCCAGCCTTAGAGGGGGCACCTACAATGAGCAGTTCTTC	CASLRGGTYNEQFF
TRBJ2-3	TRBV4-3	NA	NA	TGCGCCAGCAGCCAAGAAATTTTACAGACAGATACGCAGTATTTT	CASSQEILQTDTQYF